This TCR beta chain was identified during a study of cytomegalovirus exposure and HLA in healthy donors. At the level of the study: Previous work identified 95 million to 140 million unique TCR beta sequences from about 179 million T cells. Study results and caveats: A link between a missense DCLRE1C variant and TCR beta V- and J-gene trimming emerged from a later analysis.

Notes on this clone: What it binds is unknown.

A multiplex PCR was run with 60 Vbeta primers and 13 Jbeta primers. Assay used: immunoSEQ multiplex PCR; TCRdb lists only in-frame clones, some missing. The sample lists under 150,000 clones; around 84% were seen once. This TCR came from a boy aged 2 to 10 in good health and CMV-seronegative. Sequenced material: PBMCs.

The CDR3 coding sequence is TGTGCCAGCAGCTTATTGGGCGGGCGAGAGCAGTACTTC. It codes for CASSLLGGREQYF. The chain recombines TRBV5-6 with TRBJ2-7, with D perhaps TRBD2 (5 bases). The CDR3 contains 13 residues. The germline V gene has CDR1 SGHDT and CDR2 YYEEEE. The germline V and J ends were trimmed by 2 bases and 7 bases, with 13 bases remaining between them.